Below, one TCR beta chain is given with its context. The specificity of this receptor is unknown. Within one base of it there is no much larger clone, and no base qualities were kept. The CDR3 regions of human TCRbeta chains were analyzed by immunosequencing. For the original study's pipeline: TCRs in the repertoires were matched against a reference library of SARS-CoV-2-specific TCRs that had been generated with the MIRA antigen-specificity platform. Breadth was defined as the fraction of unique TCRs that were SARS-CoV-2-associated, and depth was defined as the fraction of total T cells that were SARS-CoV-2-associated. Using the MIRA data, every spike-specific TCR was mapped to the spike region that the TCR reacted to and assigned to either a CD4 or a CD8 class. Log10-transformed breadth and depth values were compared by one-way ANOVA with Sidak's multiple comparisons tests. The clones in this table, taken by TCRdb from immuneACCESS, are in-frame only. Not every clone is retained; where verified, under half of the shortfall comes from an unresolved V gene, and the cause of the rest is unknown. V and J calls plus clone size are reproduced from that table; the DNA served to infer D and trimming. Here the sample has 90,000 to 150,000 clones; 85% to 90% occur a single time. The ten largest clones take up over 3% of the sample.

The data were obtained in a study of T cell responses to AZD1222 COVID-19 vaccine (dated by TCRdb to 2020 to 2022). In terms of the full investigation: AZD1222 recipients whose second dose came at about 4 weeks and those whose second dose came at about 12 weeks were combined into one group, since spike-specific TCR depth and breadth did not differ between the two schedules. Trial participants were enrolled by age into 18-55, 56-69 and 70-plus year subgroups, with roughly 150, 30 and 60 TCR-sequenced participants respectively. TCR sequencing covered roughly 230 trial participants: 200 to 210 given two doses of AZD1222 and 26 given two doses of MenACWY control vaccine. Overall results and qualifications from the work: In the small 56-69-year group, the increase in depth fell short of significance, most likely because of low power. After two AZD1222 doses, spike-specific TCR breadth and depth were significantly higher than at day 0 and than in MenACWY recipients. Participants were mostly white British and included more females than males, and it was suggested by the authors that clonal diversity may have been underestimated. Only five or six AZD1222 recipients were SARS-CoV-2 seropositive at baseline, limiting conclusions about previously exposed vaccinees. The whole spike protein was spanned by vaccine-associated CD4 TCRs, and dominant responses were seen in regions 160-218 and 743-854. Reportedly, almost half of the unique spike-specific TCRs recognized epitopes lying outside the regions that are mutated in the B.1.351 and B.1.1.7 variants. Because no day 14 peak-response samples were available, repertoires were characterized only after the peak T cell response.

The time point label here, explained by the study, means: baseline before first vaccination. Vaccinee samples were obtained from the UK trials COV001 and COV002, which included a single-blind randomized controlled phase 2/3 trial of AZD1222 (ChAdOx1 nCoV-19) in healthy adults. For TCRbeta chain sequencing, PBMC samples were collected from trial participants at day 0 and at day 28 after the second dose. There are 15 amino acids in the CDR3, from cysteine to phenylalanine inclusive. Left in the record is the CDR3 DNA by itself, 45 bases read in frame from the first base. The junction carries 12 bases between V and J, which are trimmed by 4 bases and 4 bases respectively. In the germline V gene, CDR1 corresponds to SGHDT and CDR2 to YYEEEE.

This chain joins TRBV5-6 to TRBJ2-6; matching of 5 bases hints at TRBD1 as the D gene. The sequenced sample was peripheral blood, obtained on day 0 of AZD1222 vaccination. The sequence derives from an adult in good health. The CDR3 region has the sequence CASSIQGSGANVLTF. The DNA is TGTGCCAGCAGCATTCAGGGATCCGGGGCCAACGTCCTGACTTTC. Supplemented by the reference TRBV5-6 and TRBJ2-6 proteins around the CDR3, the complete variable domain is DAGVTQSPTHLIKTRGQQVTLRCSPKSGHDTVSWYQQALGQGPQFIFQYYEEEERQRGNFPDRFSGHQFPNYSSELNVNALLLGDSALYLCASSIQGSGANVLTFGAGSRLTVL.